This TCR beta chain was found in a study of OX40 agonist ivuxolimab in advanced cancers. About the study: Patients received ivuxolimab, an agonistic anti-OX40 (CD134) antibody.

Data came from immunoSEQ multiplex PCR; TCRdb stores just in-frame clones and leaves some out. The table has about 73,000 clones, 85% to 90% seen once. This material consisted of CD4+ or CD8+ T cells sorted from blood, taken in a trial of the OX40 agonist ivuxolimab. This TCR was recovered from an adult with an advanced solid tumor such as melanoma, head and neck, liver or kidney cancer.

CDR3 in DNA: TGTGCCAGCAGCTTACTGAGAACCGGGGAGCTGTTTTTT. Protein: CASSLLRTGELFF. This chain connects TRBV7-3 to TRBJ2-2; D remains unclear. Per the germline V gene, CDR1 is SGHTA and CDR2 is FQGTGA. The CDR3 runs 13 residues. The V end lost 2 bases, the J end lost 5 bases, and 6 bases lay between the germline ends.